The sequence of this TCR beta chain was determined in a study of technical replicates of blood from a handful of donors. The method was immunoSEQ multiplex PCR; TCRdb's version includes in-frame clones alone and lacks a portion of them. There are 84,000 or so clones in the sample; roughly 97% occur only once, and more than 0.15% lies in the top ten. The CDR3 totals 15 residues. CDR1 is SGHNT, CDR2 YENEEA, per germline. V was cut by 5 bases and J by 2 bases, with 13 bases left in between. This receptor was obtained from a human donor in good health. The specimen was T cells isolated from PBMCs. The chain carries TRBV11-3 and TRBJ2-1; weak D call: TRBD2 (6 bases). The chain's CDR3 is CASSRSGPTYNEQFF. In DNA, the CDR3 is TGTGCCAGCAGCCGTAGCGGCCCTACCTACAATGAGCAGTTCTTC.